This TCR beta chain was recorded in a study of OX40 agonist ivuxolimab in advanced cancers. Broadly, across the study: Ivuxolimab was an agonistic, fully human IgG2 monoclonal antibody directed against OX40 (CD134), a costimulatory receptor. Of the roughly 54 patients in dose escalation, about 20 had hepatocellular carcinoma, some 15 had melanoma, 9 had renal cell carcinoma and 9 had head and neck cancer. Three dose-escalation patients achieved partial responses, one with hepatocellular carcinoma and two with cutaneous melanoma. Intravenous ivuxolimab was administered to patients every 2 weeks at six dose levels: 0.01, 0.1, 0.3, 1.5, 3 and 10 mg/kg. The monotherapy dose-escalation portion (N of about 49 patients) of the phase I ivuxolimab trial is reported in the paper. A male proportion of roughly 80% and a mean age of 60 years, ranging from roughly 20 to 80, were recorded for the dose-escalation cohort. Prior anti-PD-1, anti-PD-L1 or anti-CTLA-4 therapy was permitted, and 40% of dose-escalation patients had received checkpoint inhibitors. Peripheral TCRbeta sequencing was intended to test whether TCR sequence diversity was altered and clonal T-cell expansion was caused by ivuxolimab.

Comments on this clone: It lacks a known antigen. Base qualities were left out, and no much larger clone turns up one base away.

V is cut by 3 bases and J by 0 bases, and the space between the germline ends is 11 bases. From the germline V gene, CDR1 is MDHEN and CDR2 is SYDVKM. There are 15 amino acids in the CDR3, from cysteine to phenylalanine inclusive. Of the read, only the CDR3 DNA is kept; its 45 bases are in frame from base 1. General findings and caveats noted by the study authors: The antigen specificity of the peripheral T cells that underwent clonal expansion was not determined. Low levels of normalized T-cell clonal expansion were also seen in some nonresponding patients. After ivuxolimab, expanded clones were on average more numerous among CD8+ T cells than among CD4+ T cells. In partial responders in the 0.1-3.0 mg/kg groups, normalized peripheral clonal expansion was found to be among the lowest, especially among CD8+ T cells. Clonal expansion of both CD4+ and CD8+ blood T cells was observed from baseline to week 6 at doses 0.1 to 3.0 mg/kg.

The trial excluded patients who had a history of autoimmune disease or were on systemic immunosuppression. Peripheral blood for TCR sequencing was collected from all dose cohorts at baseline, on cycle 4 day 1, and on cycle 7 day 1. Samples came from an open-label, multicenter, first-in-human phase I dose-escalation trial of ivuxolimab. The trial enrolled adults with locally advanced or metastatic head and neck squamous cell, hepatocellular, melanoma or renal cell carcinoma. CD4+ and CD8+ T cells were sorted separately from peripheral blood before TCR sequencing. Genomic DNA was isolated from the sorted cells so that the TCRbeta CDR3 region could be sequenced. TCRbeta CDR3 regions were sequenced using the immunoSEQ Assay. TCRdb mirrors the immuneACCESS table, restricted to in-frame sequences. Some clones are absent from its copies; in checked studies, under half trace to an unresolved V gene, and the reason for the others is unknown. Within this sample are 50,000 to 55,000 clones, with 75% to 90% of them counted one time only. The top ten hold about a tenth of the sample.

This receptor was taken from an adult with an advanced solid tumor such as melanoma, head and neck, liver or kidney cancer. The material was CD4+ or CD8+ T cells sorted from blood, obtained in a trial of the OX40 agonist ivuxolimab. The sequence links TRBV28 to TRBJ1-2; the D gene lacks a confident call. The CDR3 protein: CASSFFVETNYGYTF. The bases are TGTGCCAGCAGTTTCTTCGTAGAGACTAACTATGGCTACACCTTC.